This T cell receptor (beta chain) is from a study of post-analysis software for immune sequencing data. Study-level background: There were relapsing-remitting, secondary progressive and progressive-relapsing multiple sclerosis among the disease courses included.

The V and J ends lost 2 bases and 4 bases respectively, with 12 bases between them. Germline values: CDR1 SGDLS, CDR2 YYNGEE. This CDR3 spans 14 amino acids. The TCR beta cDNA libraries carried unique molecular identifiers. Each sample of about 0.95 to 11 million input T cells yielded 500,000 or so cDNA molecules, so each molecule approximated one T cell. One entry per CDR3 protein results from TCRdb running MiXCR on the PCR reads. The sample lists approximately 730,000 distinct CDR3 sequences; approximately 44% were seen once. This clonotype was counted many times. Its antigen remains unknown. Study-level results: Controls showed significantly higher normalized Chao1 diversity than did multiple sclerosis patients. Controls showed lower frequencies than patients for a few TRBV segments, and TRBV5-6, TRBV5-1 and TRBV20-1 were among these. By F measure, samples from a shared preparation batch strongly co-clustered.

Sequences were obtained from blood. This receptor was taken from a girl under 18 with multiple sclerosis. This chain links TRBV9 with TRBJ1-2; weak D call: TRBD1 (5 bases). DNA for the CDR3: TGTGCCAGCAGCGTGGGAACAGGCGGCTATGGCTACACCTTC. Translated, it gives CASSVGTGGYGYTF.